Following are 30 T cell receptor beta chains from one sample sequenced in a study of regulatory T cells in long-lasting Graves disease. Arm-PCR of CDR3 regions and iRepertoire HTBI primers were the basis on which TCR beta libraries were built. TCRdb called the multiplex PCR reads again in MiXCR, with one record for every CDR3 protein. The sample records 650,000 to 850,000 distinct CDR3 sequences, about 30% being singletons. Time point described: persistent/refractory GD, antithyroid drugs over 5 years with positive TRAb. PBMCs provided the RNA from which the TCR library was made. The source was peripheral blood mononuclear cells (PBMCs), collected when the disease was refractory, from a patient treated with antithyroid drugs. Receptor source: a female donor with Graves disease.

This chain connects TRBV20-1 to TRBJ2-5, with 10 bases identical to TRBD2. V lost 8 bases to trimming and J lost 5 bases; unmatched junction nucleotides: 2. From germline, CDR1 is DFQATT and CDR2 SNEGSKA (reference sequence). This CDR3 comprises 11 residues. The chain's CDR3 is CSSGGVETQYF. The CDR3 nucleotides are TGCAGTAGCGGGGGGGTTGAGACCCAGTACTTC.

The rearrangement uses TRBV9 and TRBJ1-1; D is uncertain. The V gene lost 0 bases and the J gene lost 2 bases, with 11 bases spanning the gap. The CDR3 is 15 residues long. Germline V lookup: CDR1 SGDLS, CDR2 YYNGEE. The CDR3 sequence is CASSVATNPNTEAFF. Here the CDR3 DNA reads TGTGCCAGCAGCGTAGCGACAAACCCCAACACTGAAGCTTTCTTT.

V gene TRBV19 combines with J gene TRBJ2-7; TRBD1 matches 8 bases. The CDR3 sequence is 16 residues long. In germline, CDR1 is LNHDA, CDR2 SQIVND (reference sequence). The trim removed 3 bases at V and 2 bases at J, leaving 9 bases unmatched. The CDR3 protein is CASSISAGGPAYEQYF. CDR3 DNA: TGTGCCAGTAGTATCTCGGCAGGGGGCCCCGCCTACGAGCAGTACTTC. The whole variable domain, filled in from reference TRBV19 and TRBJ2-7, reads DGGITQSPKYLFRKEGQNVTLSCEQNLNHDAMYWYRQDPGQGLRLIYYSQIVNDFQKGDIAEGYSVSREKKESFPLTVTSAQKNPTAFYLCASSISAGGPAYEQYFGPGTRLTVT.

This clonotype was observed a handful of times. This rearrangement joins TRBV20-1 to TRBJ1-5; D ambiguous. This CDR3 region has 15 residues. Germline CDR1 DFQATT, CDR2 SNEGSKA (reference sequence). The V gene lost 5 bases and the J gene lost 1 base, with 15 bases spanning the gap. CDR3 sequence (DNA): TGCAGTGCTGGCGGCACCTCGGCGAGCAATCAGCCCCAGCATTTT. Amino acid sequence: CSAGGTSASNQPQHF.

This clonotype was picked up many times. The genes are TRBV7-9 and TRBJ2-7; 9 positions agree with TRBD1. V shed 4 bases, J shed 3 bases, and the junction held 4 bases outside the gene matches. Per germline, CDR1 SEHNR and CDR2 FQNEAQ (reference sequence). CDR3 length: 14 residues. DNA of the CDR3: TGTGCCAGCAGCTCCGGGACAGGGAACTACGAGCAGTACTTC. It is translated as CASSSGTGNYEQYF.

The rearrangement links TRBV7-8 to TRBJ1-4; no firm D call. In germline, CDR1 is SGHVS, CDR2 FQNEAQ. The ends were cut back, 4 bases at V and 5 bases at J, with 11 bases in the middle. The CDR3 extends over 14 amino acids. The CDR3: CASSSGTTNEKLFF. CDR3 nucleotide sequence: TGTGCCAGCAGCTCCGGAACCACCAATGAAAAACTGTTTTTT.

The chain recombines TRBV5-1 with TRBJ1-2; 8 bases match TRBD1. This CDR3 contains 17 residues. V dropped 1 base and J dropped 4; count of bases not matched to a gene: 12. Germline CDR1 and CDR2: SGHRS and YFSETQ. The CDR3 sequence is CASSLTASTGAAYGYTF. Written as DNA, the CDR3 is TGCGCCAGCAGCTTGACGGCCTCGACAGGGGCGGCCTATGGCTACACCTTC.

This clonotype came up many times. The chain's CDR3 is CASSGGTGGKAFF. CDR3 bases: TGTGCCAGCAGTGGGGGGACAGGCGGTAAAGCTTTCTTT. The J gene is TRBJ1-1, the V gene TRBV2, with 8 bases identical to TRBD1. Germline V lookup: CDR1 SNHLY, CDR2 FYNNEI. The CDR3 extends over 13 amino acids. With V trimmed by 4 bases and J by 9 bases, 7 bases remained unmatched.

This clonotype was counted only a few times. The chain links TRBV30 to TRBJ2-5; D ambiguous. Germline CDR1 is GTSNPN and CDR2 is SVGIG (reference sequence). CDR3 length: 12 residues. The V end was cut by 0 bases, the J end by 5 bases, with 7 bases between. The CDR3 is CAWSVRAETQYF. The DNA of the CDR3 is TGTGCCTGGAGTGTACGGGCGGAGACCCAGTACTTC. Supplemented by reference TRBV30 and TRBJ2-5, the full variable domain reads SQTIHQWPATLVQPVGSPLSLECTVEGTSNPNLYWYRQAAGRGLQLLFYSVGIGQISSEVPQNLSASRPQDRQFILSSKKLLLSDSGFYLCAWSVRAETQYFGPGTRLLVL.

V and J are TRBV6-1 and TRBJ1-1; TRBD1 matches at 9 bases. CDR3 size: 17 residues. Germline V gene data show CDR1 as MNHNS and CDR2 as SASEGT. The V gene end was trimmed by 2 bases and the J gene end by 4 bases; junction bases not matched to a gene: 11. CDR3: CASSEMRNRGLGTEAFF. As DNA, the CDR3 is TGTGCCAGCAGTGAAATGAGAAACAGGGGGCTTGGCACTGAAGCTTTCTTT.

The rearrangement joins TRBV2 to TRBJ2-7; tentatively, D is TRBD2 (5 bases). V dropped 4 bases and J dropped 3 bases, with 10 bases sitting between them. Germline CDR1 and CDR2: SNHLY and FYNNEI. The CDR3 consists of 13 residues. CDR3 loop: CASSVGSVYEQYF. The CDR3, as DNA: TGTGCCAGCAGTGTAGGTAGCGTCTACGAGCAGTACTTC.

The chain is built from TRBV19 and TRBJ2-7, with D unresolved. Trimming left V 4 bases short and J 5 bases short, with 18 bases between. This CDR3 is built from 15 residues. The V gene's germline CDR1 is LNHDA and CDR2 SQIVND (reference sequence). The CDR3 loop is CASSTDSYVRNEQYF. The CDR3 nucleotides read TGTGCCAGTAGTACCGACTCCTATGTCAGGAACGAGCAGTACTTC.

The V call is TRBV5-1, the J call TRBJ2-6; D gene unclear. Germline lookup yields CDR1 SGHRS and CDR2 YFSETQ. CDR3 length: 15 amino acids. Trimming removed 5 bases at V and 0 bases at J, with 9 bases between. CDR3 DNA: TGCGCCAGCAGTTGGCCAGTCTCTGGGGCCAACGTCCTGACTTTC. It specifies CASSWPVSGANVLTF.

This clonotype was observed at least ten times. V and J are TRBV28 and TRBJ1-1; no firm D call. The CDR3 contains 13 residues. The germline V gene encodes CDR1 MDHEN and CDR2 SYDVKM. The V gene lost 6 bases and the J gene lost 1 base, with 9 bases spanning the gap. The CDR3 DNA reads TGTGCCAGCAGCTTCGTCGAGAACACTGAAGCTTTCTTT. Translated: CASSFVENTEAFF.

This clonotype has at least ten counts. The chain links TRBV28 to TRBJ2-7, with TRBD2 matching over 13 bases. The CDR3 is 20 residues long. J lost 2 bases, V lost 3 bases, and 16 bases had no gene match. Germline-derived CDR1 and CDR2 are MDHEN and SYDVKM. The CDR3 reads CASSFPPIPTTSGRPYEQYF. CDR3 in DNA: TGTGCCAGCAGTTTTCCACCCATCCCGACGACTAGCGGGAGGCCCTACGAGCAGTACTTC.

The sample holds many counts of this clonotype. CDR3 residues: CASSYRTGGGEQYF. The DNA of the CDR3 is TGTGCCAGCAGCTACAGGACAGGGGGCGGGGAGCAGTACTTC. V gene TRBV3-1 combines with J gene TRBJ2-7; 11 positions match TRBD1. The V gene's germline CDR1 is LGHDT and CDR2 YNNKEL (reference sequence). The CDR3 consists of 14 residues. Unmatched junction bases numbered 7, after V lost 5 bases and J lost 7 bases.

CDR3 DNA: TGTGCCAGCAGCTTAGCAGGACAGGGGGCGAGAGGAAACACCATATATTTT. It is translated as CASSLAGQGARGNTIYF. This chain uses TRBV7-2 with TRBJ1-3, with TRBD1 matching over 11 bases. This CDR3 has 17 amino acids. The germline V gene has CDR1 SGHTA and CDR2 FQGNSA. V gave up 0 bases and J gave up 4 bases; unmatched junction bases: 5. The whole variable domain, remainder taken from reference TRBV7-2 and TRBJ1-3, is GAGVSQSPSNKVTEKGKDVELRCDPISGHTALYWYRQSLGQGLEFLIYFQGNSAPDKSGLPSDRFSAERTGGSVSTLTIQRTQQEDSAVYLCASSLAGQGARGNTIYFGEGSWLTVV.

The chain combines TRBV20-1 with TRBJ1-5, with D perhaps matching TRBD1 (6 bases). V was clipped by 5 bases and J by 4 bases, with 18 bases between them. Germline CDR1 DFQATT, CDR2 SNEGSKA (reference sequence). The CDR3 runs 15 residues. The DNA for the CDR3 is TGCAGTGCTCCGACCGAGGACAGACTAAATCAGCCCCAGCATTTT. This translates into CSAPTEDRLNQPQHF.

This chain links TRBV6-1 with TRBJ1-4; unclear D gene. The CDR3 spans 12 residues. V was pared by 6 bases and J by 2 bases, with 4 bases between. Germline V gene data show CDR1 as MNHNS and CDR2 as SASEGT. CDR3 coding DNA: TGTGCCAGCAGCGGGACTAATGAAAAACTGTTTTTT. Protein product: CASSGTNEKLFF.

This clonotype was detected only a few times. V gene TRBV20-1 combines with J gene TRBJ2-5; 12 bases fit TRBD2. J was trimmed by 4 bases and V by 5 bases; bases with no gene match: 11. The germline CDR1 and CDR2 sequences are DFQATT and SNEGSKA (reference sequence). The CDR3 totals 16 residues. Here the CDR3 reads CSAARTGTSGRETQYF. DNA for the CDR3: TGCAGTGCTGCCCGGACCGGGACTAGCGGGCGAGAGACCCAGTACTTC.

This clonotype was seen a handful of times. The CDR3 here is CRVQGQEHTEAFF. The CDR3 region has the DNA TGCCGGGTGCAGGGACAGGAGCACACTGAAGCTTTCTTT. V and J are TRBV20-1 and TRBJ1-1, with TRBD1 matching over 8 bases. This CDR3 spans 13 amino acids. Germline lookup yields CDR1 DFQATT and CDR2 SNEGSKA (reference sequence).

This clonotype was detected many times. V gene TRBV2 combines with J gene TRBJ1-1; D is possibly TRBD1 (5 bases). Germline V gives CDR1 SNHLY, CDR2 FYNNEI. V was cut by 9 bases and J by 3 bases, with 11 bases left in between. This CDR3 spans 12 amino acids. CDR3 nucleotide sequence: TGTGCCAGGAGGACGGGGGACACTGAAGCTTTCTTT. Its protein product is CARRTGDTEAFF.

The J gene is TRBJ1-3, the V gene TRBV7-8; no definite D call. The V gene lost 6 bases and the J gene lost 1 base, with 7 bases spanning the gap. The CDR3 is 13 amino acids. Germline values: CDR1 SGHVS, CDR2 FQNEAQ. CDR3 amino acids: CASSVLSGNTIYF. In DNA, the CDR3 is TGTGCCAGCAGTGTCCTTTCTGGAAACACCATATATTTT.

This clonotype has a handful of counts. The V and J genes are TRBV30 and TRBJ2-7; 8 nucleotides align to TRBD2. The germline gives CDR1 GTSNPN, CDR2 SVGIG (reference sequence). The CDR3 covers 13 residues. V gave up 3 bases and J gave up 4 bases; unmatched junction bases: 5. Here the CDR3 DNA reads TGTGCCTGGAGAGCGGGAGCCCCTTACGAGCAGTACTTC. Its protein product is CAWRAGAPYEQYF. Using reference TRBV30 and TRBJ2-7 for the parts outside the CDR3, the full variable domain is SQTIHQWPATLVQPVGSPLSLECTVEGTSNPNLYWYRQAAGRGLQLLFYSVGIGQISSEVPQNLSASRPQDRQFILSSKKLLLSDSGFYLCAWRAGAPYEQYFGPGTRLTVT.

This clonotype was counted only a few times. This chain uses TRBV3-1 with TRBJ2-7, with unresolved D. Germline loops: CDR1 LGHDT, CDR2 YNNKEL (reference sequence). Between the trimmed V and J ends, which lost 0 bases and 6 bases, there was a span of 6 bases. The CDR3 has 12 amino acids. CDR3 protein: CASSQDPAEQYF. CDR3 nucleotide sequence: TGTGCCAGCAGCCAAGATCCCGCCGAGCAGTACTTC.

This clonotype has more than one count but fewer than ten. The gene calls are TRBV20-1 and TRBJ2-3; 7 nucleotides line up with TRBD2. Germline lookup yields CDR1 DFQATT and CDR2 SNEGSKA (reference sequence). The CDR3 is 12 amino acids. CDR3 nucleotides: TGCAGGGTACGGGAGGGCACAGATACGCAGTATTTT. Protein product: CRVREGTDTQYF.

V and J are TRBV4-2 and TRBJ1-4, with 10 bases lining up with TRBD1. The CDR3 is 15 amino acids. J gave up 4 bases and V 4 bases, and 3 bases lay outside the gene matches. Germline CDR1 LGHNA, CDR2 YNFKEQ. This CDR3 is CASSLGTGDNEKLFF. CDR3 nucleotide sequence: TGTGCCAGCAGCCTGGGGACAGGGGATAATGAAAAACTGTTTTTT.

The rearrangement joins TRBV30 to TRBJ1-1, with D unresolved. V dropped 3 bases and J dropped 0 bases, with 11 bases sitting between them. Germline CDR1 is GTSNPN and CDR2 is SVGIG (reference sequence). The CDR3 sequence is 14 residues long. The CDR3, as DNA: TGTGCCTGGAGCCCCCCCGGGATGAACACTGAAGCTTTCTTT. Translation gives CAWSPPGMNTEAFF.

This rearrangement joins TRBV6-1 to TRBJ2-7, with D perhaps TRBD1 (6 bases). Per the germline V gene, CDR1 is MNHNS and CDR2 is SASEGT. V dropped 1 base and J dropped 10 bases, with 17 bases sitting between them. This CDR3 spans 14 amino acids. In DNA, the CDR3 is TGTGCCAGCAGTGAAGGGGGTTGGCAGGGGCGACAGTACTTC. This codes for CASSEGGWQGRQYF.

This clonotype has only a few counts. CDR3 coding DNA: TGTGCCAGCAGCCAAGACCCTGGTAAGACCCAGTACTTC. It specifies CASSQDPGKTQYF. V gene TRBV3-1 combines with J gene TRBJ2-5; D unresolved. The CDR3 sequence is 13 residues long. With 0 bases removed from V and 6 bases from J, the gap between germline ends came to 8 bases. Germline assignment: CDR1 LGHDT and CDR2 YNNKEL (reference sequence).